The present T cell receptor (beta chain) was sequenced within a study of blood T cells in healthy people across ages (dated by TCRdb to between 2014 and 2017). A note on the overall study: In model experiments, roughly one uniquely barcoded TCR beta cDNA molecule per two T cells was captured by template switching. The donors were divided into four age groups: young (average about 15 years), middle-aged (about 40), aged (approximately 64) and long-lived (roughly 86). To avoid experimental bias, donors of different ages were distributed randomly across sequencing lanes. The study measured age-related changes in TCR beta repertoire diversity using deep sequencing normalized with unique cDNA molecular identifiers. For two donors (one aged 18 to 29 and one aged 80 or older), the study analyzed two additional independent replicas of 1 million unique cDNA reads from the same blood draw.

Study-level results and caveats: Because donor CMV infection status was unknown, age-related changes in expanded clonotypes were potentially confounded. Compared with the aged group, the long-lived group had more naive CD4+ T cells, fewer expanded clones and increased TCR diversity, a pattern suggesting age selection. Bulk unsorted PBMC profiling prevented conclusive comparison of naive and antigen-experienced compartments. Observed TCR beta diversity correlated strongly with the percentage of naive T cells measured by flow cytometry. Observed TCR beta diversity per million T cells fell roughly linearly with age, and a significant reduction was already apparent by age roughly 40. Estimates of total diversity based on one million sequenced T cells were considered lower bounds and underestimates.

With respect to this clonotype: Its antigen is still unknown. No base quality values were provided; no much bigger clone lies one nucleotide off.

The 39 donors, aged about 6 to 95 years, were systemically healthy Caucasian individuals from Russia. Each donor gave about 9.7 milliliters of peripheral blood, drawn into EDTA-treated Vacutainer tubes. Ficoll-Paque density-gradient centrifugation was used to isolate PBMCs, with at least 7 million per sample. Trizol reagent was used to extract total RNA from the PBMCs, yielding at least 5 micrograms per sample. For every donor, flow cytometry on a PBMC aliquot measured the percentage of naive CD45RAhigh/CD27high T cells. Library generation was performed with 5' RACE. Sequencing was carried out with an Illumina HiSeq 2500. The second PCR ran for roughly 7 to 11 cycles and used a J-beta primer mix along with a sample-barcoded 5' primer. Each TCR beta cDNA molecule received a unique molecular identifier from a template-switch 5' adaptor carrying 12 random nucleotides. Each sample yielded at least 2.5 million CDR3-containing paired-end reads. The Mint cDNA synthesis kit, primed by a TRBC-specific oligonucleotide, was used to synthesize first-strand cDNA from all RNA. Following uracil-DNA glycosylase treatment, a first 18-cycle PCR with universal primers M1SS and BC2_uni_R was performed on all cDNA. Concerning the study's data processing: For normalization, 1 million high-quality reads, each with a distinct molecular identifier, were randomly selected from each sample. Reads sharing molecular identifiers were discarded rather than binned into consensus sequences. MiTCR, with a Q25 quality threshold and the strictest error-elimination algorithm, was used for CDR3 identification, clonotype clustering and error correction. A nonparametric unseen species model with Euler transformation was used to estimate a lower bound on total TCR beta diversity. In-frame beta chains were kept once TCRdb had trimmed the public reads at Q25 with fastp and called clones with MiXCR. Entries are consolidated by CDR3 protein sequence, retaining the most common genes and DNA. The V and J calls were determined by TCRdb, not by the authors. The sample table shows roughly 900,000 distinct CDR3 sequences, and under 35% are seen once. The ten largest clonotypes hold 15% to 20% of the sample.

The source is a woman of 80 years or more in good health. The sequencing input was blood.

The DNA reads TGTGCCAGCAGTTTGGGGATTGGGCAGCCCCAGCATTTT. Its coded protein is CASSLGIGQPQHF. Recombination joined TRBV12-3 or TRBV12-4 with TRBJ1-5; the D gene is not confidently resolved. Including cysteine and phenylalanine, the CDR3 has 13 amino acids. Left in the record is the CDR3 DNA by itself, 39 bases read in frame from the first base. A distance of 10 bases separates the germline ends of V and J, which lose 3 bases and 7 bases respectively.